This TCR beta chain was obtained from a study of T cell responses to AZD1222 COVID-19 vaccine. Study summary: The study pooled second doses at about 4 or about 12 weeks.

Concerning this clone itself: Antigen specificity is unknown.

The repertoire was sequenced with immunoSEQ multiplex PCR; TCRdb's copy has only in-frame clones and lacks some. The sample lists about 120,000 clones; roughly nine tenths were seen once. Findings of the study overall: Clonal diversity was possibly underestimated; the donors were predominantly white British and more often female.

This TCR was recovered from an adult in good health. This sample comprised peripheral blood, obtained on day 0 of AZD1222 vaccination.

The DNA of the CDR3 is TGTGCCAGCAGCCCGCAGGGTATCCACGAGCAGTACTTC. It specifies CASSPQGIHEQYF. V gene TRBV7-6 combines with J gene TRBJ2-7; possibly TRBD1 for D (5 bases). Per germline, CDR1 SGHVS and CDR2 FNYEAQ. The CDR3 runs 13 residues. Trimming left V 5 bases short and J 5 bases short, with 13 bases between.